The rows below give T cell receptor beta chains drawn from one sample of a study of blood T cells in healthy people across ages. One entry per CDR3 protein, called by TCRdb with MiXCR from the 5' RACE reads. The sample yields about 1 million distinct CDR3 sequences, over 35% seen once. Sequenced material: blood. These receptors all stem from a woman aged 55-70 years in good health. Each CDR3 is given with its conserved first and last residue. D genes are given only for firm matches. The size of a clone is reported for some rows only, either as once, few or many, or as a class for expanded clones.

cdr3_nt,cdr3_aa,clone_size,v_call,j_call,d_call
TGTGCCAGCAAGCCACAGGGCCACTACGAGCAGTACTTC,CASKPQGHYEQYF,.,TRBV6-1,TRBJ2-7,.
TGTGCCAGCAGTGGTCTCATAAGCTCCTACGAGCAGTACTTC,CASSGLISSYEQYF,.,TRBV6-1,TRBJ2-7,.
TGTGCCAGCACCGCCGCCCCTTGGGCCTACGAGCAGTACTTC,CASTAAPWAYEQYF,many,TRBV16,TRBJ2-7,.
TGCGCCAGCAGTCCGGGCAGTGGTCGTGGCTACACCTTC,CASSPGSGRGYTF,.,TRBV4-1,TRBJ1-2,.
TGTGCCAGCAGTCGACAGGTCAACTCTGGGGCCAACGTCCTGACTTTC,CASSRQVNSGANVLTF,.,TRBV27,TRBJ2-6,.
TGTGCCAGCAGTGCCGGACGGATCAATCAGCCCCAGCATTTT,CASSAGRINQPQHF,.,TRBV2,TRBJ1-5,.
TGCAGTGCGAGGACTCCCACGGGGGTGTATACGCAGTATTTT,CSARTPTGVYTQYF,.,TRBV20-1,TRBJ2-3,.
TGCGCCAGCAGCCAGGAGACTAGCGGGAGGACAGATACGCAGTATTTT,CASSQETSGRTDTQYF,.,TRBV4-1,TRBJ2-3,TRBD2
TGTGCCAGCAGTTTTCGGGATATGCAGTATTTT,CASSFRDMQYF,.,TRBV12-3/TRBV12-4,TRBJ2-3,.
TGCAGTGCTAGATCCCGACTAGCGGGAGACGAGCAGTACTTC,CSARSRLAGDEQYF,.,TRBV20-1,TRBJ2-7,TRBD2
TGCGCCAGCAGCTTGGACCCTCCGGGGGAGCAGTACTTC,CASSLDPPGEQYF,.,TRBV5-1,TRBJ2-7,.